This T cell receptor beta chain emerged from a study of blood T cell repertoires in COVID-19. Study overall: Acute and convalescent COVID-19 specimens originated in the United States, Italy and Spain. PBMCs, B-cell-depleted T cells, or T cells provided the cDNA or gDNA that made up the material.

This clone was picked up one time. V lost 1 base and J 4 bases, leaving 16 bases between the germline ends. This CDR3 is 16 amino acids long. Per germline, CDR1 SGHNT and CDR2 YENEEA. Per the original data handling: Reference gene primer amplification gave estimated nucleated cell counts. Clones were read by immunoSEQ multiplex PCR, and TCRdb kept only the in-frame ones, dropping some. V and J calls and clone size are given by that table; D and trimming were obtained from the DNA. Counted here are 110,000 or so clones, around 76% occurring once; the ten biggest clones make up 15% to 20%. The sequence derives from a woman in her sixties or seventies with acute or convalescent COVID-19. This chain connects TRBV11-3 to TRBJ1-1, with a weak D call TRBD1 (6 bases). Sample: peripheral blood. This chain's CDR3 is CASSLGSQGPSTEAFF. The DNA for the CDR3 is TGTGCCAGCAGCTTAGGATCACAGGGACCTTCCACTGAAGCTTTCTTT.